This T cell receptor (beta chain) was captured by sequencing in a study of T-cell reconstitution after alpha-beta-depleted transplantation in children. Study-level results: Several hundred expanded graft clones reportedly were the source of alpha-beta T cells about two months after transplant. A year post-transplant, T-cell counts and diversity derived mostly from newly produced T cells.

Unique molecular identifiers were incorporated into the prepared TCRbeta library. TCRdb re-called the PCR reads through MiXCR, storing one row per CDR3 protein. In the table there are roughly 340,000 distinct CDR3 sequences, 16% of which are singletons. The CDR3 has 13 amino acids. The ends were cut back, 8 bases at V and 2 bases at J, with 13 bases in the middle. CDR1 and CDR2 (germline): LGHNA, YSLEER. In regard to this clonotype: Its antigen is currently unknown.

The TCR sequence derives from a male patient aged 2 to 10 who had a stem cell transplant for acute lymphoblastic leukemia, so the T cells may come from the graft donor. V gene TRBV4-3 combines with J gene TRBJ2-7; perhaps TRBD1 as D (6 bases). The sequences come from PBMCs, mostly from graft donor cells, collected 360 days after TCRalphabeta/CD19-depleted stem cell transplant. The CDR3: CASGWDITYEQYF. The CDR3 nucleotides read TGCGCCAGCGGTTGGGACATTACCTACGAGCAGTACTTC.